The entry below describes one TCR beta chain. CDR1 is LNHDA and CDR2 is SQIVND in the germline V gene (reference sequence). Between the trimmed V and J ends, which lost 4 bases and 2 bases, there was a span of 17 bases. CDR3 length equals 16 residues. This entry is derived from a study of blood T cell repertoires in COVID-19. Background on the study: Some COVID-19 samples were acute and others convalescent; all came from the United States, Italy and Spain. PBMCs, B-cell-depleted T cells, or T cells provided the cDNA or gDNA that made up the material.

Here immunoSEQ multiplex PCR was the method, and the copy in TCRdb shows in-frame clones only, minus some. The sample records about 150,000 clones, about 87% being singletons. The sequencing input was peripheral blood. The chain is built from TRBV19 and TRBJ2-5; D gene uncertain. This clonotype was sampled from an older man with acute or convalescent COVID-19. CDR3 loop: CASSTYSAPLQETQYF. The CDR3 DNA reads TGTGCCAGTAGTACATATAGTGCCCCCTTGCAAGAGACCCAGTACTTC.